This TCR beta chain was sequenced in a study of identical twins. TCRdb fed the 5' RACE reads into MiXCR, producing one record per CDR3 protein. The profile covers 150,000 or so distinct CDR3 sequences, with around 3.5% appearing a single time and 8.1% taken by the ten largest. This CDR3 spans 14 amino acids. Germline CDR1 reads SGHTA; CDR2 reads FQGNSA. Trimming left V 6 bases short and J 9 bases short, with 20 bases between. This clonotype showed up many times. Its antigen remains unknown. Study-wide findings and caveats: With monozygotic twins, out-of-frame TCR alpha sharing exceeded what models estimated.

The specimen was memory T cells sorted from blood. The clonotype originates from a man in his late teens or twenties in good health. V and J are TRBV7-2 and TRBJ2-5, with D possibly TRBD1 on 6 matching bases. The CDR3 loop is CASSDRQAVRAQYF. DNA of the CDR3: TGTGCCAGCAGTGATAGACAGGCGGTGAGGGCCCAGTACTTC.